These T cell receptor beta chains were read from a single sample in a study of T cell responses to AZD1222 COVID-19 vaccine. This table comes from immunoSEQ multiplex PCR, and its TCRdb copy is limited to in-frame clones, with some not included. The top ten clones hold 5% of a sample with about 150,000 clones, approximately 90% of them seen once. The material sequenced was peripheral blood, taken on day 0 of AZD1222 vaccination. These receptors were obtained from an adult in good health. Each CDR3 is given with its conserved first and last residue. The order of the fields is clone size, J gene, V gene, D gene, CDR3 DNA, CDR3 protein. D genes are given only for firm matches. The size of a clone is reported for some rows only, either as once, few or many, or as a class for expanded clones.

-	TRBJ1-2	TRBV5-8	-	TGTGCCAGCAGCTTCCGGGGACGGGATTATGACTATGGCTACACCTTC	CASSFRGRDYDYGYTF
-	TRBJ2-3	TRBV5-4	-	TGTGCCAGCAGCTTATGGAGGGAGTTAGATACGCAGTATTTT	CASSLWRELDTQYF
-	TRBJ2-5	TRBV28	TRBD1	TGTGCCAGCAGTCCGACAGGGCCCCCAGGGGAGACCCAGTACTTC	CASSPTGPPGETQYF
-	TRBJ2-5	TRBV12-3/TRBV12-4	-	TGTGCCAGCAAGCTCGAGGAGACCCAGTACTTC	CASKLEETQYF
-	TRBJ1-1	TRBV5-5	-	TGTGCCAGCAGCTTGGGGTGGGACACTGAAGCTTTCTTT	CASSLGWDTEAFF
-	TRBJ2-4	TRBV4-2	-	TGTGCCAGCAGCCAAGAGGACATAAAAGCCAAAAACATTCAGTACTTC	CASSQEDIKAKNIQYF
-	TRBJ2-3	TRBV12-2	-	TGTGCAAGTCGCTTAGGAAGTTGGCGGCTTTTCACAGATACGCAGTATTTT	CASRLGSWRLFTDTQYF
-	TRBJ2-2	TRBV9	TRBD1	TGTGCCAGCAGCGCGGAGGGACAGGGGCCCACCGGGGAGCTGTTTTTT	CASSAEGQGPTGELFF
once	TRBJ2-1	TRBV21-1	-	TGTGCCAGCAGCAAAGGCGGACCGGGACAGGGGTGGAATGAGCAGTTCTTC	CASSKGGPGQGWNEQFF
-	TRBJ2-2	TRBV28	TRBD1	TGTGCCAGCAGCCGACCGGGACAGGGTTTCACCGGGGAGCTGTTTTTT	CASSRPGQGFTGELFF
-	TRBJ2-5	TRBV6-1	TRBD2	TGTGCCAGCAGTGAACTGACTAGCGGGATTGGGGAGACCCAGTACTTC	CASSELTSGIGETQYF
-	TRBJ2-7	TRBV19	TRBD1	TGTGCCAGTAGTCCCCGGGACAGGGGACAAAACTACGAGCAGTACTTC	CASSPRDRGQNYEQYF
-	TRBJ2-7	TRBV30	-	TGTGCCTGGTCGCTCCAGGGGAACGAGCAGTACTTC	CAWSLQGNEQYF
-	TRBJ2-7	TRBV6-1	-	TGTGCCAGCAGTGAATTCCCCAGGGGCGAGCAGTACTTC	CASSEFPRGEQYF
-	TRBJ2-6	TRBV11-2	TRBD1	TGTGCCAGCAGCCAAGTTCGGACAGGGACAAAGGGGGCCAACGTCCTGACTTTC	CASSQVRTGTKGANVLTF
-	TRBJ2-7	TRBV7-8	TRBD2	TGTGCCAGCAGCTCCCTTGGGGGGGGGACTTACTACGAGCAGTACTTC	CASSSLGGGTYYEQYF
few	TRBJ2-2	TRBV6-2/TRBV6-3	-	TGTGCCAGCAGTTACCAGACGGAGAACACCGGGGAGCTGTTTTTT	CASSYQTENTGELFF
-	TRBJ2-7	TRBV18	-	TGTGCCAGCTCACCCAATTCTCACGAGCAGTACTTC	CASSPNSHEQYF
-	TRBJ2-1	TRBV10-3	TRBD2	TGTGCCACCTCACTGACTAGCGGGGGATTGGATGAGCAGTTCTTC	CATSLTSGGLDEQFF
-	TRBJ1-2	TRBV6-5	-	TGTGCCAGCTCCCGAGACGTAGCTAACTATGGCTACACCTTC	CASSRDVANYGYTF
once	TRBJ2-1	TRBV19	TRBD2	TGTGCCAGTAAGCGGGGAGGTTACAATGAGCAGTTCTTC	CASKRGGYNEQFF
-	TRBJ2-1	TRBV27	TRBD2	TGTGCCAGCCCTAGGCCCCTACAAGAAAAACTAGCGGGAGGGACTTACAATGAGCAGTTCTTC	CASPRPLQEKLAGGTYNEQFF
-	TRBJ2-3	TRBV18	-	TGTGCCAGCAGATATCTTTCCAACACAGATACGCAGTATTTT	CASRYLSNTDTQYF
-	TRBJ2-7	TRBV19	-	TGTGCCAGTAGATATAGAGATGTAACAGGTAGGTCGGTAGTTTACTACGAGCAGTACTTC	CASRYRDVTGRSVVYYEQYF
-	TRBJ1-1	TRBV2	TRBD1	TGTGCCAGCACCGGGGCAGGGGGCACTGAAGCTTTCTTT	CASTGAGGTEAFF
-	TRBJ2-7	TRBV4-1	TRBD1	TGCGCCAGCAGCCAAGACGGGACAGGCTACGAGCAGTACTTC	CASSQDGTGYEQYF
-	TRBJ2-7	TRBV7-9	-	TGTGCCAGCAGCTTAGGATCGGGTCCATACGAGCAGTACTTC	CASSLGSGPYEQYF
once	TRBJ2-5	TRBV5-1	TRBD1	TGCGCCAGCAGATCGGGACAGACGCAAGAGACCCAGTACTTC	CASRSGQTQETQYF
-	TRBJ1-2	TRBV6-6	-	TGTGCCAGCAGTTTCACAGGGTTCTATGGCTACACCTTC	CASSFTGFYGYTF